Below are 3 T cell receptor beta chains sequenced from a single sample in a study of shared clonotypes between healthy human individuals. TCRdb's table, derived via immunoSEQ multiplex PCR, lists solely in-frame clones and lacks some. The table includes about 2,500,000 clones, 90% to 95% detected once. The specimen was naive CD4+ T cells sorted from blood. Subset defined: CD45RA+ positively selected. These TCRs come from a young man in good health.

The rearrangement joins TRBV28 to TRBJ2-2; possibly TRBD1 for D (5 bases). Germline CDR1 reads MDHEN; CDR2 reads SYDVKM. V was shortened by 4 bases and J by 4 bases, with 13 bases between the two germline ends. The CDR3 consists of 15 residues. CDR3 amino acids: CASSSRHRGTGELFF. For the CDR3, the DNA is TGTGCCAGCAGTTCGCGCCATAGGGGCACCGGGGAGCTGTTTTTT.

As regards this clone: Other DNA sequences in the same sample also yield this CDR3. The chain uses TRBV28 and TRBJ2-2; TRBD2 agrees at 8 bases. V lost 6 bases and J lost 5; bases outside the gene matches: 5. Germline V gives CDR1 MDHEN, CDR2 SYDVKM. This CDR3 region has 14 residues. As DNA, the CDR3 is TGTGCCAGCAGCCGGCGCGGGGGGACCGGGGAGCTGTTTTTT. Its protein is CASSRRGGTGELFF.

V is TRBV4-1 and J is TRBJ2-1, with 13 nucleotides matching TRBD2. Germline trimming cut 0 bases from V and 2 bases from J; bases unmatched to any gene: 1. Germline V gene lookup returns CDR1 MGHRA and CDR2 YSYEKL. CDR3 size: 17 residues. CDR3 DNA: TGCGCCAGCAGCCAAGATACTAGCGGGGGGGCCTACAATGAGCAGTTCTTC. It encodes CASSQDTSGGAYNEQFF.